This is a list of T cell receptor beta chains from one sample in a study of blood T cell repertoires in COVID-19. Some clones are missing from TCRdb's copy, which holds only in-frame ones; the method was immunoSEQ multiplex PCR. Of approximately 64,000 clones listed, about 88% were seen once; the top ten hold less than 55%. Sequencing input: peripheral blood. All receptors derive from a woman aged 60 to 75 with COVID-19, enrolled during active disease. The CDR3 runs from the conserved cysteine through the conserved F or W. Fields, in order: clone size, V gene, D gene, J gene, CDR3 protein, CDR3 DNA. D genes are given only for firm matches. Where a row states a size, it is once, few, many or the class of an expanded clone; other rows omit it.

.,TRBV7-2,.,TRBJ1-5,CASSPQGDQPQHF,TGTGCCAGCAGCCCTCAGGGTGATCAGCCCCAGCATTTT
.,TRBV6-5,.,TRBJ1-3,CASAVWGISGNTIYF,TGTGCCAGCGCCGTTTGGGGCATATCTGGAAACACCATATATTTT
.,TRBV15,.,TRBJ2-5,CATSRERGGGSLETQYF,TGTGCCACCAGCAGAGAGAGGGGTGGGGGCTCTTTGGAGACCCAGTACTTC
.,TRBV7-8,TRBD1,TRBJ1-5,CASSLLGQGSQPQHF,TGTGCCAGCAGCTTATTGGGACAGGGCAGTCAGCCCCAGCATTTT
.,TRBV10-1,.,TRBJ2-1,CASSDDGRDNEQFF,TGCGCCAGCAGTGACGACGGGAGAGACAATGAGCAGTTCTTC
.,TRBV7-8,TRBD1,TRBJ2-7,CASSFTGTGVHEQYF,TGTGCCAGCAGCTTCACCGGGACAGGGGTCCACGAGCAGTACTTC
once,TRBV6-6,TRBD1,TRBJ1-5,CASSPMTGEGGQPQHF,TGTGCCAGCAGTCCAATGACAGGGGAGGGGGGCCAGCCCCAGCATTTT
.,TRBV2,TRBD1,TRBJ2-7,CASIGQGVYEQYF,TGTGCCAGCATTGGGCAGGGGGTATACGAGCAGTACTTC
.,TRBV6-2/TRBV6-3,.,TRBJ2-1,CASSPGRGNEQFF,TGTGCCAGCAGCCCTGGTAGGGGCAATGAGCAGTTCTTC
.,TRBV5-4,TRBD1,TRBJ2-7,CASSWATGGAEQYF,TGTGCCAGCAGCTGGGCGACAGGGGGTGCCGAGCAGTACTTC
.,TRBV6-1,TRBD1,TRBJ1-2,CASSEAGQKF,TGTGCCAGCAGTGAAGCGGGACAGAAGTTC
once,TRBV4-1,TRBD1,TRBJ2-7,CASSQDPDRGFYEQYF,TGCGCCAGCAGCCAAGATCCCGACAGGGGGTTTTACGAGCAGTACTTC
.,TRBV27,.,TRBJ2-1,CASISQGGNEQFF,TGTGCCAGCATCTCCCAGGGGGGCAATGAGCAGTTCTTC
.,TRBV7-9,TRBD1,TRBJ1-4,CASSRSGGRRNEKLFF,TGTGCCAGCAGCCGCTCAGGGGGAAGGCGCAATGAAAAACTGTTTTTT
few,TRBV7-9,TRBD1,TRBJ2-3,CASSLPQGAADTQYF,TGTGCCAGCAGCCTCCCCCAGGGGGCCGCAGATACGCAGTATTTT
once,TRBV28,.,TRBJ2-7,CASSLSPVYEQYF,TGTGCCAGCAGTTTATCGCCAGTCTACGAGCAGTACTTC
.,TRBV6-1,TRBD1,TRBJ1-1,CASSVSRPQGAHEAFF,TGTGCCAGCAGTGTCTCCCGGCCGCAGGGGGCACATGAAGCTTTCTTT
.,TRBV7-9,.,TRBJ1-2,CASTEGVNYGYTF,TGTGCCAGCACCGAGGGGGTCAACTATGGCTACACCTTC
.,TRBV10-3,.,TRBJ2-7,CATGLAGAYEQYF,TGTGCCACGGGACTTGCGGGTGCCTACGAGCAGTACTTC
.,TRBV9,TRBD1,TRBJ2-1,CASSSDRENDEQFF,TGTGCCAGCAGCTCCGACAGGGAGAATGATGAGCAGTTCTTC
.,TRBV19,.,TRBJ2-1,CASSTLAVYNEQFF,TGTGCCAGTAGTACCTTAGCGGTATACAATGAGCAGTTCTTC
few,TRBV6-2/TRBV6-3,.,TRBJ1-4,CATSSIRGANEKLFF,TGTGCTACCAGCAGTATCAGGGGAGCAAATGAAAAACTGTTTTTT
.,TRBV27,.,TRBJ2-2,CASRGTLPGGELFF,TGTGCCAGCAGGGGGACACTCCCGGGCGGGGAGCTGTTTTTT
.,TRBV18,TRBD1,TRBJ1-4,CASSLSVDRGSNEKLFF,TGTGCCAGCTCACTCTCCGTGGACAGGGGATCGAATGAAAAACTGTTTTTT
.,TRBV5-6,.,TRBJ1-5,CASSLRQEGNQPQHF,TGTGCCAGCAGCCTAAGACAGGAAGGCAATCAGCCCCAGCATTTT
.,TRBV2,.,TRBJ2-1,CASRLVYEQFF,TGTGCCAGCAGACTAGTTTATGAGCAGTTCTTC
.,TRBV19,TRBD2,TRBJ2-3,CASTLLAGRSDTQYF,TGTGCCAGTACCCTCTTAGCGGGCCGCTCAGATACGCAGTATTTT
.,TRBV7-2,TRBD1,TRBJ2-7,CASSPNGQAYSYEQYF,TGTGCCAGCAGCCCCAACGGACAGGCCTACTCCTACGAGCAGTACTTC
.,TRBV19,.,TRBJ1-1,CASSPPERQNTEAFF,TGTGCCAGTAGTCCACCTGAAAGACAGAACACTGAAGCTTTCTTT
.,TRBV2,.,TRBJ2-7,CASSEGRERYF,TGTGCCAGCAGTGAAGGGCGGGAACGGTACTTC
.,TRBV3-1/TRBV3-2,TRBD2,TRBJ2-1,CASSALAGLNEQFF,TGTGCCAGCAGCGCACTAGCGGGGCTCAATGAGCAGTTCTTC
.,TRBV30,.,TRBJ1-2,CAWSGGARGYTF,TGTGCCTGGTCTGGGGGGGCGCGGGGCTACACCTTC
.,TRBV6-2/TRBV6-3,.,TRBJ1-1,CASSYMGPSAEAFF,TGTGCCAGCAGTTATATGGGGCCCTCCGCTGAAGCTTTCTTT